This is a list of T cell receptor beta chains from one sample in a study of T-cell memory formation after mild COVID-19. TCRdb reprocessed the 5' RACE reads via MiXCR and lists one record per CDR3 protein. This sample has about 440,000 distinct CDR3 sequences, with over 15% found just once. Specimen: PBMCs or a T cell subset sorted from them (not recorded which). These receptors came from an adult woman who had mild COVID-19 (a few samples of this study predate the infection). Cell type and time point are not known. Each CDR3 is given with its conserved first and last residue. D genes are given only for firm matches. Not all rows give a size; the values are once, few, many and, for expanded clones, a class.

TRBV2	TRBD2	few	TRBJ2-3	TGTGCCAGTCAACTAGCGGGGGGCCGCCTGGCCGACACAGATACGCAGTATTTT	CASQLAGGRLADTDTQYF
TRBV6-5	.	once	TRBJ1-6	TGTGCCAGCAGTTACCGCAGACACCCTGGGGATTCACCCCTCCACTTT	CASSYRRHPGDSPLHF
TRBV6-1	.	.	TRBJ1-1	TGTGCCAGCAGTGAAAGTAGCGCCACTGAAGCTTTCTTT	CASSESSATEAFF
TRBV6-5	.	.	TRBJ1-6	TGTGCCAGCAGTTACAGCAGGGGAAATAATTCACCCCTCCACTTT	CASSYSRGNNSPLHF
TRBV6-6	TRBD1	.	TRBJ1-1	TGTGCCAGCACCTTGGGACAGGGAAACACTGAAGCTTTCTTT	CASTLGQGNTEAFF
TRBV12-3/TRBV12-4	TRBD2	.	TRBJ2-7	TGTGCCAGCGGCCGTAGGTCCGGGGGGTACGAGCAGTACTTC	CASGRRSGGYEQYF
TRBV29-1	TRBD1	.	TRBJ2-2	TGCAGCGCCTCCCCCGGACAGGGGCCCACCGGGGAGCTGTTTTTT	CSASPGQGPTGELFF
TRBV3-1	TRBD2	.	TRBJ2-7	TGTGCCAGCAGCCAAGTGACGGGAGGGCCCAGCGAGCAGTACTTC	CASSQVTGGPSEQYF
TRBV7-3	TRBD2	many	TRBJ2-1	TGTGCCAGCAGCGGACTAGCGAGGGGGTCCTACAATGAGCAGTTCTTC	CASSGLARGSYNEQFF
TRBV7-9	.	few	TRBJ2-4	TGTGCCAGCAGCCAGGGGAGGGGTATAGTAGACATTCAGTACTTC	CASSQGRGIVDIQYF
TRBV4-3	.	.	TRBJ2-4	TGCGCCAGCAGCTTGGAAATCGCGAACATTCAGTACTTC	CASSLEIANIQYF
TRBV15	.	few	TRBJ2-2	TGTGCCACCAGCAGAGGCGGGGTTGCAGTAACCGGGGAGCTGTTTTTT	CATSRGGVAVTGELFF
TRBV7-2	TRBD2	few	TRBJ2-3	TGTGCCAGCAGCTTGGCGGGACTAGCGGTTCCAGATACGCAGTATTTT	CASSLAGLAVPDTQYF
TRBV7-9	TRBD2	.	TRBJ2-5	TGTGCCAGCAGCTCCGGCAGCGGGGGGTACCAAGAGACCCAGTACTTC	CASSSGSGGYQETQYF
TRBV9	TRBD1	.	TRBJ2-2	TGTGCCAGCAGCGCCCGGACAGGGACCGGGGAGCTGTTTTTT	CASSARTGTGELFF
TRBV14	TRBD1	few	TRBJ1-2	TGTGCCAGCAGTCCCGGGACAGGGGCAACCTATGGCTACACCTTC	CASSPGTGATYGYTF
TRBV3-1	.	many	TRBJ2-3	TGTGCCAGCAGCCAAAGAGGAGATACGCAGTATTTT	CASSQRGDTQYF
TRBV12-3/TRBV12-4	TRBD1	.	TRBJ2-7	TGTGCCAGCAGTTCCGGACAGGCAGACGAGCAGTACTTC	CASSSGQADEQYF
TRBV9	.	few	TRBJ2-1	TGTGCCAGCAGCGGCCCCTCGGGTGAGCAGTTCTTC	CASSGPSGEQFF
TRBV29-1	TRBD2	.	TRBJ2-3	TGCAGCGTTGAACTAGCGGGAGATACGCAGTATTTT	CSVELAGDTQYF
TRBV12-3/TRBV12-4	.	.	TRBJ1-5	TGTGCCAGCAGTTTCGGGGTGGGCAATCAGCCCCAGCATTTT	CASSFGVGNQPQHF
TRBV6-1	TRBD2	.	TRBJ2-3	TGTGCCAGCAGGCTAGCGGGGGGCCCTAGCACAGATACGCAGTATTTT	CASRLAGGPSTDTQYF
TRBV5-6	.	few	TRBJ2-7	TGTGCCAGCAGCTACGGCGGGTTTAGCGAGCAGTACTTC	CASSYGGFSEQYF
TRBV12-3/TRBV12-4	TRBD2	.	TRBJ2-3	TGTGCCAGCAGTCCCAGCGGGGCTAGCACAGATACGCAGTATTTT	CASSPSGASTDTQYF
TRBV5-1	.	few	TRBJ1-4	TGCGCCAGCAGCTTGCGAGTCGGTGAAAAACTGTTTTTT	CASSLRVGEKLFF
TRBV15	.	few	TRBJ2-3	TGTGCCACCAGCAGAGATCTCGAGGGACCAACAGATACGCAGTATTTT	CATSRDLEGPTDTQYF
TRBV5-1	TRBD1	.	TRBJ2-7	TGCGCCAGCAGCTGGAACCAGGGGGCTGGAAACGAGCAGTACTTC	CASSWNQGAGNEQYF
TRBV5-1	.	.	TRBJ2-7	TGCGCCAGCAGCTTTGACACCATCTACGAGCAGTACTTC	CASSFDTIYEQYF
TRBV5-1	.	many	TRBJ2-1	TGCGCCAGCAGCTTGGGGGCGGGACCCGAGCAGTTCTTC	CASSLGAGPEQFF
TRBV18	TRBD2	few	TRBJ2-5	TGTGCCAGCTCACCACGGGTAGCGGGAAGCGGGGGAGGAGAGACCCAGTACTTC	CASSPRVAGSGGGETQYF
TRBV7-6	TRBD2	.	TRBJ2-1	TGTGCCAGCAGCTGGGATCGGACTAGCGGGAGTGATGAGCAGTTCTTC	CASSWDRTSGSDEQFF